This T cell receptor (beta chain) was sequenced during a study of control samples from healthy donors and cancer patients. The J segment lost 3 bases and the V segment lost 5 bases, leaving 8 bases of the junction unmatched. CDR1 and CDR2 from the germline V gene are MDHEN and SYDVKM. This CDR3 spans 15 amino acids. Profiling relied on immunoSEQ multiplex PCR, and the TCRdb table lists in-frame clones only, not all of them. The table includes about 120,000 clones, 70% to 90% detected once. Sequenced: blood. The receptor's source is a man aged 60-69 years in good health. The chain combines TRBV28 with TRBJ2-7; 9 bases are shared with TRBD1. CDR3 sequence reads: CASSPTGGGGYEQYF. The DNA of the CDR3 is TGTGCCAGCAGTCCGACAGGGGGTGGGGGCTACGAGCAGTACTTC. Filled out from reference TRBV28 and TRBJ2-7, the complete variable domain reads DVKVTQSSRYLVKRTGEKVFLECVQDMDHENMFWYRQDPGLGLRLIYFSYDVKMKEKGDIPEGYSVSREKKERFSLILESASTNQTSMYLCASSPTGGGGYEQYFGPGTRLTVT.